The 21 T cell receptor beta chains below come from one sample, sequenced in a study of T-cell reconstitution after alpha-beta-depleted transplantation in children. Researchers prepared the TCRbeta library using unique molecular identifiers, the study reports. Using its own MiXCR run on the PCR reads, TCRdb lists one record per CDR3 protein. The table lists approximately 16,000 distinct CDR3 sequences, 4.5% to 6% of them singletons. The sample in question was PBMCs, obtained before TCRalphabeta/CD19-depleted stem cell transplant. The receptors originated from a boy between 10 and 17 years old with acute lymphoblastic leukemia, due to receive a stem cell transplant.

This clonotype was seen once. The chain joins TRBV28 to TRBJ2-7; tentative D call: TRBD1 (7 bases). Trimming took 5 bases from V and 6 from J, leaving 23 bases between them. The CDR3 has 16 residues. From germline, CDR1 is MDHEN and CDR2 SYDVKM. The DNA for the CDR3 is TGTGCCAGCAGTCCACCCAGGGGGGACCGGTCGGGCGAGCAGTACTTC. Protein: CASSPPRGDRSGEQYF.

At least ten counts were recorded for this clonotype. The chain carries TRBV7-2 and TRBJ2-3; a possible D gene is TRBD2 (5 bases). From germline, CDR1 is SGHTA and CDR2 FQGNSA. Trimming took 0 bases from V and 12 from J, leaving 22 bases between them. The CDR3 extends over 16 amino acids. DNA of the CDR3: TGTGCCAGCAGCTTAGCTGGGAGACCAGGTTTAATAAGACAGTATTTT. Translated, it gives CASSLAGRPGLIRQYF.

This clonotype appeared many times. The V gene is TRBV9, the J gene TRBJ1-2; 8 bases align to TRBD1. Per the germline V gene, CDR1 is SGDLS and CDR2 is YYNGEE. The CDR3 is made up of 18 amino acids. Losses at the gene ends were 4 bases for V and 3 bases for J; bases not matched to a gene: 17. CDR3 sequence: CASSPTDRVNSFDYGYTF. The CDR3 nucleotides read TGTGCCAGCAGCCCAACGGACAGGGTTAATTCGTTTGACTATGGCTACACCTTC. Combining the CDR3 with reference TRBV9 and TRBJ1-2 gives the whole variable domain DSGVTQTPKHLITATGQRVTLRCSPRSGDLSVYWYQQSLDQGLQFLIQYYNGEERAKGNILERFSAQQFPDLHSELNLSSLELGDSALYFCASSPTDRVNSFDYGYTFGSGTRLTVV.

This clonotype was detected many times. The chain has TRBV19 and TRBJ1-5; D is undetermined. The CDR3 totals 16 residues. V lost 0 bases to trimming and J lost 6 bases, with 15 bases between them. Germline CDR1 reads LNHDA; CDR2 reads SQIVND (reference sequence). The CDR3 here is CASSIDFGQVSQPQHF. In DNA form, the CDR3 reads TGTGCCAGTAGTATAGATTTCGGGCAGGTCAGTCAGCCCCAGCATTTT. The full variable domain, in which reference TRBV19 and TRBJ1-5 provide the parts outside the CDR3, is DGGITQSPKYLFRKEGQNVTLSCEQNLNHDAMYWYRQDPGQGLRLIYYSQIVNDFQKGDIAEGYSVSREKKESFPLTVTSAQKNPTAFYLCASSIDFGQVSQPQHFGDGTRLSIL.

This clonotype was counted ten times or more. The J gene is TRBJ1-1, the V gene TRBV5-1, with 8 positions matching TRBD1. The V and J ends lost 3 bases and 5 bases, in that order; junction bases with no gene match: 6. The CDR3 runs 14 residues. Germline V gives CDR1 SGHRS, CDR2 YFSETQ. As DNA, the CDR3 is TGCGCCAGCAGCTCACGGACAGGGTGGACTGAAGCTTTCTTT. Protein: CASSSRTGWTEAFF.

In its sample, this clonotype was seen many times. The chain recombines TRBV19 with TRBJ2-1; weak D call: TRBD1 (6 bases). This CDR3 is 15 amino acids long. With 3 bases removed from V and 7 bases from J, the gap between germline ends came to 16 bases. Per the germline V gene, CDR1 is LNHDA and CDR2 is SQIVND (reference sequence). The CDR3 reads CASSIMAGERNEQFF. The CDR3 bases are TGTGCCAGTAGTATTATGGCAGGGGAAAGGAATGAGCAGTTCTTC.

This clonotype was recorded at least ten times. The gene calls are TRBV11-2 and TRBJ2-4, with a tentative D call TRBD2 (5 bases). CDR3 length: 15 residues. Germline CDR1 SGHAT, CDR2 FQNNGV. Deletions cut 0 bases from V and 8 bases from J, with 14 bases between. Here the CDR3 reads CASSLDRLLGDIQYF. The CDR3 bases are TGTGCCAGCAGCTTAGATCGTCTCTTGGGAGACATTCAGTACTTC.

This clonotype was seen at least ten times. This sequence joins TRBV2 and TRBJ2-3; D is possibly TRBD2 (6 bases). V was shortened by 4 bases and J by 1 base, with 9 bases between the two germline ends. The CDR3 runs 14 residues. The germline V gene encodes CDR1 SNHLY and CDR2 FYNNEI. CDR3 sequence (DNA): TGTGCCAGCAGTGTGACGGGGGGCACAGATACGCAGTATTTT. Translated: CASSVTGGTDTQYF.

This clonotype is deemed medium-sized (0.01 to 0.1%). CDR3 residues: CASSRTGSSKNIQYF. The CDR3 DNA sequence: TGTGCCAGCAGTCGGACAGGGAGTTCCAAAAACATTCAGTACTTC. V and J are TRBV12-3 or TRBV12-4 and TRBJ2-4; 8 nucleotides agree with TRBD1. The CDR3 is 15 amino acids. The V gene end was trimmed by 5 bases and the J gene end by 2 bases; junction bases not matched to a gene: 5.

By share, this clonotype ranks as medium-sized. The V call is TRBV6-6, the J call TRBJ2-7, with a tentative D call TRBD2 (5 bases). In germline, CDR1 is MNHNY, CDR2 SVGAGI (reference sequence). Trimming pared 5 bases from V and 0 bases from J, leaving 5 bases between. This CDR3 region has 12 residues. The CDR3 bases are TGTGCCAGCAGTACTAGCTCCTACGAGCAGTACTTC. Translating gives CASSTSSYEQYF.

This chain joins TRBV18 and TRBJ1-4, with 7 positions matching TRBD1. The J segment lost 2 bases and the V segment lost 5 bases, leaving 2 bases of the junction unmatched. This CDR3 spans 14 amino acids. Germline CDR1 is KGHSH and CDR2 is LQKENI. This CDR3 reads CASSTGVTNEKLFF. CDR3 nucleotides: TGTGCCAGCTCAACAGGGGTCACTAATGAAAAACTGTTTTTT.

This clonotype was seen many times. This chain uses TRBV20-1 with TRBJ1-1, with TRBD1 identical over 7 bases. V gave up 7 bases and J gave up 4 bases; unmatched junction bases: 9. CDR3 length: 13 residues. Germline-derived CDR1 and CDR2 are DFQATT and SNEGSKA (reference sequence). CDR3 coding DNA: TGCAGTGTTAAGGGGGCAGGGGGCACTGAAGCTTTCTTT. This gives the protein CSVKGAGGTEAFF.

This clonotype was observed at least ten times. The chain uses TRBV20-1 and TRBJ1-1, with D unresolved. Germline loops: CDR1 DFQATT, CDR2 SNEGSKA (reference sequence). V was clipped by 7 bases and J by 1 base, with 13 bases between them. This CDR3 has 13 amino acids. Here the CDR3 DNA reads TGCAGTGGGAGAGGCCCCGAGAACACTGAAGCTTTCTTT. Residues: CSGRGPENTEAFF.

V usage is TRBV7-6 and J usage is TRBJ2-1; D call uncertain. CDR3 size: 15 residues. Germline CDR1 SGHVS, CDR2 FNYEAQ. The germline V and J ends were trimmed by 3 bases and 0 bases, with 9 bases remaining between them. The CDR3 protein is CASSLGGVSYNEQFF. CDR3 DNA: TGTGCCAGCAGCTTGGGTGGAGTCTCCTACAATGAGCAGTTCTTC.

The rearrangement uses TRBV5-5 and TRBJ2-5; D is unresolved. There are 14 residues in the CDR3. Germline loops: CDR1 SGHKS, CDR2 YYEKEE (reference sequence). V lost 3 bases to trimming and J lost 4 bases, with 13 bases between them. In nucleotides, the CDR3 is TGTGCCAGCAGCTCCCGGCTCCTTCCAGAGACCCAGTACTTC. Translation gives CASSSRLLPETQYF.

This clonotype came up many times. The CDR3: CASSLDLSNQPQHF. The CDR3, as DNA: TGTGCCAGCAGCTTAGACCTTAGCAATCAGCCCCAGCATTTT. The chain is built from TRBV11-2 and TRBJ1-5, with D unresolved. The CDR3 is 14 amino acids. Per the germline V gene, CDR1 is SGHAT and CDR2 is FQNNGV. V was pared by 0 bases and J by 0 bases, with 3 bases between.

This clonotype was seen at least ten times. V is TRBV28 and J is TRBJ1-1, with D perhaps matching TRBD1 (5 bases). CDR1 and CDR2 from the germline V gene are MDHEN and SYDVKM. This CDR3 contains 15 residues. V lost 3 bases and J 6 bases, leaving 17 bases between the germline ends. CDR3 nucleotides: TGTGCCAGCAGTTTCCGGGACCCTCAGGGATCTGAAGCTTTCTTT. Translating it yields CASSFRDPQGSEAFF.

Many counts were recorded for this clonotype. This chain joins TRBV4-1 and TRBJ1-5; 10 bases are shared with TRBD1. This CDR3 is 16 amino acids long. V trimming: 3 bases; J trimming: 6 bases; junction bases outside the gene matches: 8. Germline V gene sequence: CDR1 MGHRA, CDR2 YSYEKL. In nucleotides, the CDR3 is TGCGCCAGCAGCCAGCCCCATGACAGGGGGCTTCAGCCCCAGCATTTT. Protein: CASSQPHDRGLQPQHF.

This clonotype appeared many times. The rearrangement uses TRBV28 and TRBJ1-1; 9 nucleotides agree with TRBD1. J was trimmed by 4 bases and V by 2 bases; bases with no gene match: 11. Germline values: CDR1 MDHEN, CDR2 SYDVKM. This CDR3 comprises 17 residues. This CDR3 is CASSLPRSTGGITEAFF. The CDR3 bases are TGTGCCAGCAGTTTACCCCGTTCGACAGGGGGGATCACTGAAGCTTTCTTT.

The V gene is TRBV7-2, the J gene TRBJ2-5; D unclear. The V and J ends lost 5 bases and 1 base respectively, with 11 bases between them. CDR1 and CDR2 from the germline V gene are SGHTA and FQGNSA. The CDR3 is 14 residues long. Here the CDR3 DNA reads TGTGCCAGCAGCACAGAATACCTCCAAGAGACCCAGTACTTC. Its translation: CASSTEYLQETQYF. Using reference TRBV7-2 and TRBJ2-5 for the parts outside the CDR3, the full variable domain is GAGVSQSPSNKVTEKGKDVELRCDPISGHTALYWYRQSLGQGLEFLIYFQGNSAPDKSGLPSDRFSAERTGGSVSTLTIQRTQQEDSAVYLCASSTEYLQETQYFGPGTRLLVL.

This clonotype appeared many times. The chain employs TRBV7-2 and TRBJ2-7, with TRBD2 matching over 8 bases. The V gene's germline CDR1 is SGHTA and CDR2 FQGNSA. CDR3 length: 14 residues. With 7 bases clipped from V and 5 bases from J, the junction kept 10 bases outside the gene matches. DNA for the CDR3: TGTGCCAGCAATTATTGGGGACTAGATAACGAGCAGTACTTC. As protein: CASNYWGLDNEQYF.